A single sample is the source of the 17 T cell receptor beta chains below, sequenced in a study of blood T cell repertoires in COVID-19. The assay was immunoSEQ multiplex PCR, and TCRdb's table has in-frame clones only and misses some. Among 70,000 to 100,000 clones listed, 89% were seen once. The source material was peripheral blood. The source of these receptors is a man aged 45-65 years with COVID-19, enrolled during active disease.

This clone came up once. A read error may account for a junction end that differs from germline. For the CDR3, the DNA is TGTGCCAGCAGCTTGCTTGACTTT. This codes for CASSLLDF. V gene TRBV5-8 combines with J gene TRBJ1-6; no firm D call. Looked up from germline, CDR1 is SGHTS and CDR2 is YDEGEE. There are 8 residues in the CDR3.

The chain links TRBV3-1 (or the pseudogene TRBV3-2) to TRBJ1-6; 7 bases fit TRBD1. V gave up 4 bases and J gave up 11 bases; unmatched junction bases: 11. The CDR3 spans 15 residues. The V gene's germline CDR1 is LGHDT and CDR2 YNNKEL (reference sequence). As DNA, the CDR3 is TGTGCCAGCAGCCTCTGGGACAGCCGAGGGCCACCCCTCCACTTT. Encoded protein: CASSLWDSRGPPLHF.

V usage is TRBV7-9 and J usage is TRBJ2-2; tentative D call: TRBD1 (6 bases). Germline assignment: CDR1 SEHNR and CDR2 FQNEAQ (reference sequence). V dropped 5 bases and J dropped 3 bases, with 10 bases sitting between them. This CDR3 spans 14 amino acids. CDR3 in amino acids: CASSPDSYTGELFF. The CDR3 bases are TGTGCCAGCAGCCCGGACAGTTACACCGGGGAGCTGTTTTTT.

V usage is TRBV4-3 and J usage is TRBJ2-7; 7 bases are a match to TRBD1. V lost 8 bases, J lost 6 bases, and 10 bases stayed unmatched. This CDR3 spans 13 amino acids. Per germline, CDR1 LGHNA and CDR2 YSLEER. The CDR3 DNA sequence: TGCGCCAGCGGCGACAGGGTGTGGAGCGAGCAGTACTTC. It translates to CASGDRVWSEQYF.

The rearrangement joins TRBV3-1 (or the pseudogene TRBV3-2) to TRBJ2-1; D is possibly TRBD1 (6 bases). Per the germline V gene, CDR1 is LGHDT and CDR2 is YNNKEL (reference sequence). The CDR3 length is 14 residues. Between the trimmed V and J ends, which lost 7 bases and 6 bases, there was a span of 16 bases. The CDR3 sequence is CASTIRGMGNEQFF. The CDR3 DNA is TGTGCCAGCACGATCAGGGGCATGGGCAATGAGCAGTTCTTC.

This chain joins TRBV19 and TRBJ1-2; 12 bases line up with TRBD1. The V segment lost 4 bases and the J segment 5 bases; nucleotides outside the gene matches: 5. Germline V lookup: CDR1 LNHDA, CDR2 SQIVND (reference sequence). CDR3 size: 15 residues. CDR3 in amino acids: CASSTSGQGAYGYTF. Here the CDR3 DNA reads TGTGCCAGTAGTACCTCGGGACAGGGGGCTTATGGCTACACCTTC.

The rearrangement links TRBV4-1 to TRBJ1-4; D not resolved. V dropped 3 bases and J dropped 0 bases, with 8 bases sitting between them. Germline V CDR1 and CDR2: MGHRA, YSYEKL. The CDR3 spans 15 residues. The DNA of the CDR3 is TGCGCCAGCAGCCACATACAGACAACTAATGAAAAACTGTTTTTT. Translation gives CASSHIQTTNEKLFF.

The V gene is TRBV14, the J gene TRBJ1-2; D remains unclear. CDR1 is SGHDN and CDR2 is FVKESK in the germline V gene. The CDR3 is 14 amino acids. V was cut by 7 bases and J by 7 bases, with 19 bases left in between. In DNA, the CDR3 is TGTGCCAGCACCCCGCAGACTTCAATTAGTGGCTACACCTTC. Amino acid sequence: CASTPQTSISGYTF.

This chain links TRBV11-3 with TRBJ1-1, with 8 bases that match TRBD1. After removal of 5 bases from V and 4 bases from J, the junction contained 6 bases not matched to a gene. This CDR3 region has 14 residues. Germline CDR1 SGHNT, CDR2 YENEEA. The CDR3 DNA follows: TGTGCCAGCAGCGCCTCACAGGGGGGCACTGAAGCTTTCTTT. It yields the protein CASSASQGGTEAFF.

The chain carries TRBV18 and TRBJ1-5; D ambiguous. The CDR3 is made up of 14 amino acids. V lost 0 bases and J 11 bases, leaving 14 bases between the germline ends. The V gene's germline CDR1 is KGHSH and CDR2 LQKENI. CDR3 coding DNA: TGTGCCAGCTCACCACCTGGCACCGCCGGGTCCCAGCATTTT. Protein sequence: CASSPPGTAGSQHF.

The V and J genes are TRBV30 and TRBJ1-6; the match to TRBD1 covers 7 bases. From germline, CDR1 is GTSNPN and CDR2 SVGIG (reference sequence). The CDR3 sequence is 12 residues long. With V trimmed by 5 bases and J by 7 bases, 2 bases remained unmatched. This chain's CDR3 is CAWDRVNSPLHF. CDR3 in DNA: TGTGCCTGGGACAGGGTGAATTCACCCCTCCACTTT.

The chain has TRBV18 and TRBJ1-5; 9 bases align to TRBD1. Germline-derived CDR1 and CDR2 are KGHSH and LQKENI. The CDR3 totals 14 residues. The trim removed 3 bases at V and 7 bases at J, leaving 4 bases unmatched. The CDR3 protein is CASSPGTGSQPQHF. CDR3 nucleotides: TGTGCCAGCTCACCCGGGACAGGGAGCCAGCCCCAGCATTTT.

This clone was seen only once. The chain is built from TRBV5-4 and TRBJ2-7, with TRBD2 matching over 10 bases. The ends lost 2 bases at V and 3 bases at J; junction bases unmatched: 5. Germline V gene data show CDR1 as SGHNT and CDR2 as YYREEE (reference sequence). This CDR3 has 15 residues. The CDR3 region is CASSFRSGGGYEQYF. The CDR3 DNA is TGTGCCAGCAGCTTTAGAAGCGGGGGGGGCTACGAGCAGTACTTC.

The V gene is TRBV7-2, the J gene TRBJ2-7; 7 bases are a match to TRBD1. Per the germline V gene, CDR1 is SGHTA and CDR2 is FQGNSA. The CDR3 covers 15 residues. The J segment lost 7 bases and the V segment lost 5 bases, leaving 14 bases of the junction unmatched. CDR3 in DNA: TGTGCCAGCAGCGTCTGGACAGGAGCCCTGGAGGAGCAGTACTTC. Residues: CASSVWTGALEEQYF.

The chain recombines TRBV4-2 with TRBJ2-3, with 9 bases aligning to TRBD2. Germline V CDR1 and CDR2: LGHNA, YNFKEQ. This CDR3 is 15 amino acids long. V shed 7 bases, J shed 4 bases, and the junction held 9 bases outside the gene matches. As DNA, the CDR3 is TGTGCCAGCAACTCCCTAGCGGGATTGTCAGATACGCAGTATTTT. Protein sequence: CASNSLAGLSDTQYF.

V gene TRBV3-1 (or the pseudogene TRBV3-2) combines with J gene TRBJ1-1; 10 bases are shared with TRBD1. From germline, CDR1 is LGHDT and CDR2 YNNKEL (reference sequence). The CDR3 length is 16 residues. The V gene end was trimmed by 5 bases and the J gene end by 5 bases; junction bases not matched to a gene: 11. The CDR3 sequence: CASSFRPGQGRTEAFF. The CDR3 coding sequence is TGTGCCAGCAGCTTTCGACCGGGACAGGGGAGGACTGAAGCTTTCTTT.

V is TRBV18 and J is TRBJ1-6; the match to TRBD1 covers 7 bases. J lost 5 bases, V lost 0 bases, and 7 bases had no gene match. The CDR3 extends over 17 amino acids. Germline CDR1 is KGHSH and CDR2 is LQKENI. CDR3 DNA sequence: TGTGCCAGCTCACCACCGAACAGGGGCCCGAATAATTCACCCCTCCACTTT. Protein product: CASSPPNRGPNNSPLHF.